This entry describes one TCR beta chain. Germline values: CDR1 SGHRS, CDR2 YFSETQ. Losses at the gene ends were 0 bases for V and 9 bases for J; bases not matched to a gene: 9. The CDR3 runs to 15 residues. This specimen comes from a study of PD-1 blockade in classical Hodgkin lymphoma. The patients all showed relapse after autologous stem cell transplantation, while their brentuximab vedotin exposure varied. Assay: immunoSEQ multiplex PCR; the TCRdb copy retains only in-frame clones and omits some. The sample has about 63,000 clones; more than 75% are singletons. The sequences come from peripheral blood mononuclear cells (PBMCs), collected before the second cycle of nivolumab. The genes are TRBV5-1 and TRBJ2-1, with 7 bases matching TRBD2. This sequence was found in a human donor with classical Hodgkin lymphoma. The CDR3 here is CASSLAVAGFSEQFF. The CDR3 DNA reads TGCGCCAGCAGCTTGGCGGTAGCGGGTTTCTCTGAGCAGTTCTTC.